This T cell receptor (beta chain) came from a study of T cell responses to AZD1222 COVID-19 vaccine. Generated by immunoSEQ multiplex PCR, the TCRdb table keeps only in-frame clones and is missing some. The sample lists under 100,000 clones, roughly 84% occurring once. This CDR3 has 16 residues. The J segment lost 5 bases and the V segment lost 0 bases, leaving 6 bases of the junction unmatched. CDR1 MNHEY and CDR2 SVGAGI come from the germline V gene. This sample comprised peripheral blood, obtained on day 0 of AZD1222 vaccination. The chain employs TRBV6-5 and TRBJ1-4; TRBD1 agrees at 7 bases. The sequence was obtained from an adult in good health. For the CDR3, the DNA is TGTGCCAGCAGTTACTCGAAAGGGGGCGGAAATGAAAAACTGTTTTTT. Its protein product is CASSYSKGGGNEKLFF.